Each of the 32 T cell receptor beta chains below was sequenced from the same sample in a study of early T cells in non-severe SARS-CoV-2 infection. TCRdb itself ran the 5' RACE reads through MiXCR, one entry per CDR3 protein. The repertoire holds about 70,000 distinct CDR3 sequences, more than 12% seen once, with roughly 4.3% in the top ten. This specimen was whole blood, taken at baseline. The receptor set was obtained from an adult who was a healthcare worker with PCR-confirmed SARS-CoV-2 infection or an uninfected control (not recorded which).

This clonotype was observed a handful of times. V usage is TRBV27 and J usage is TRBJ2-2; D not resolved. Germline loops: CDR1 MNHEY, CDR2 SMNVEV (reference sequence). The CDR3 is made up of 15 amino acids. With 3 bases removed from V and 4 bases from J, the gap between germline ends came to 12 bases. In DNA form, the CDR3 reads TGTGCCAGCAGTTTCGGGCAGGCAGTCACCGGGGAGCTGTTTTTT. Its protein product is CASSFGQAVTGELFF.

This chain connects TRBV27 to TRBJ1-1; D possibly corresponds to TRBD1 (5 bases). Germline loops: CDR1 MNHEY, CDR2 SMNVEV (reference sequence). The CDR3 length is 14 residues. Trimming shortened V by 8 bases and J by 1 base, and 14 bases separated the two germline ends. The CDR3 protein is CASWFTGQNTEAFF. CDR3 coding DNA: TGTGCCAGCTGGTTCACAGGACAGAACACTGAAGCTTTCTTT.

In its sample, this clonotype was seen a few times. The CDR3 DNA is TGTGCCAGCAGCTTGCTCGGACTAGCGGGAGAGAACGAGCAGTACTTC. As protein: CASSLLGLAGENEQYF. This chain uses TRBV7-2 with TRBJ2-7; the match to TRBD2 covers 13 bases. Germline-derived CDR1 and CDR2 are SGHTA and FQGNSA. With 3 bases clipped from V and 5 bases from J, the junction kept 7 bases outside the gene matches. The CDR3 totals 16 residues. Based on the CDR3 plus reference TRBV7-2 and TRBJ2-7, the full variable domain is GAGVSQSPSNKVTEKGKDVELRCDPISGHTALYWYRQSLGQGLEFLIYFQGNSAPDKSGLPSDRFSAERTGGSVSTLTIQRTQQEDSAVYLCASSLLGLAGENEQYFGPGTRLTVT.

This clonotype was detected only a few times. The J gene is TRBJ2-2, the V gene TRBV19, with D perhaps TRBD2 (6 bases). Trimming removed 11 bases at V and 1 base at J, with 8 bases between. Germline V gene sequence: CDR1 LNHDA, CDR2 SQIVND (reference sequence). The CDR3 is made up of 12 amino acids. This CDR3 reads CAVGGNTGELFF. CDR3 nucleotides: TGTGCCGTCGGGGGGAACACCGGGGAGCTGTTTTTT. The whole variable domain, filled in from reference TRBV19 and TRBJ2-2, reads DGGITQSPKYLFRKEGQNVTLSCEQNLNHDAMYWYRQDPGQGLRLIYYSQIVNDFQKGDIAEGYSVSREKKESFPLTVTSAQKNPTAFYLCAVGGNTGELFFGEGSRLTVL.

This clonotype was found a few times. V usage is TRBV18 and J usage is TRBJ1-1; 11 nucleotides line up with TRBD1. After removal of 2 bases from V and 5 bases from J, the junction contained 4 bases not matched to a gene. Germline V gene sequence: CDR1 KGHSH, CDR2 LQKENI. The CDR3 has 15 residues. The CDR3 DNA reads as TGTGCCAGCTCACCAGGACAGGGGGCAATGACTGAAGCTTTCTTT. Its translation: CASSPGQGAMTEAFF. Drawing the rest from reference TRBV18 and TRBJ1-1, the complete variable domain is NAGVMQNPRHLVRRRGQEARLRCSPMKGHSHVYWYRQLPEEGLKFMVYLQKENIIDESGMPKERFSAEFPKEGPSILRIQQVVRGDSAAYFCASSPGQGAMTEAFFGQGTRLTVV.

Many counts were recorded for this clonotype. This rearrangement joins TRBV5-4 to TRBJ2-5, with a tentative D call TRBD1 (5 bases). Germline V gene lookup returns CDR1 SGHNT and CDR2 YYREEE (reference sequence). This CDR3 has 12 residues. V lost 4 bases to trimming and J lost 2 bases, with 6 bases between them. CDR3 loop: CASSRQQETQYF. As DNA, the CDR3 is TGTGCCAGCAGCCGACAGCAAGAGACCCAGTACTTC.

This clonotype appeared a few times. The chain links TRBV27 to TRBJ2-7; D may be TRBD1 (5 bases). The CDR3 loop spans 14 amino acids. CDR1 and CDR2 from the germline V gene are MNHEY and SMNVEV (reference sequence). V lost 6 bases to trimming and J lost 0 bases, with 12 bases between them. The CDR3 here is CASRDNTYSYEQYF. CDR3 nucleotides: TGTGCCAGCAGGGACAACACCTACTCCTACGAGCAGTACTTC.

This clonotype was counted at least ten times. The chain has TRBV7-2 and TRBJ2-1, with TRBD2 matching 7 bases. The V gene end was trimmed by 3 bases and the J gene end by 5 bases; junction bases not matched to a gene: 7. The CDR3 is 15 amino acids. CDR1 and CDR2 (germline): SGHTA, FQGNSA. CDR3 nucleotides: TGTGCCAGCAGCTTGGGCGGGAGTCCCAACAATGAGCAGTTCTTC. Its translation: CASSLGGSPNNEQFF.

In its sample, this clonotype was seen a few times. This chain uses TRBV7-2 with TRBJ2-5; the D gene is possibly TRBD2 (6 bases). V dropped 0 bases and J dropped 2 bases, with 13 bases sitting between them. Germline lookup yields CDR1 SGHTA and CDR2 FQGNSA. CDR3 size: 16 residues. CDR3 sequence: CASSLAEAGAQETQYF. CDR3 sequence (DNA): TGTGCCAGCAGCTTAGCGGAAGCGGGTGCACAAGAGACCCAGTACTTC.

The rearrangement uses TRBV7-9 and TRBJ2-7; maybe TRBD1 (5 bases). The CDR3 has 12 amino acids. Germline assignment: CDR1 SEHNR and CDR2 FQNEAQ (reference sequence). V lost 0 bases to trimming and J lost 7 bases, with 7 bases between them. The CDR3 DNA sequence: TGTGCCAGCAGCTTAGCCCGGACAGAGCAGTACTTC. This encodes CASSLARTEQYF.

This clonotype was observed a few times. The V gene is TRBV6-6, the J gene TRBJ1-5; TRBD1 matches 9 bases. Germline V CDR1 and CDR2: MNHNY, SVGAGI (reference sequence). The trim removed 6 bases at V and 5 bases at J, leaving 5 bases unmatched. This CDR3 comprises 14 residues. In DNA, the CDR3 is TGTGCCAGCAGAACAGGGGGCCAGGATCAGCCCCAGCATTTT. Amino acids: CASRTGGQDQPQHF.

This clonotype appeared many times. In DNA form, the CDR3 reads TGTGCCAGCAGCTTAGGGGGGGGCGGCTCCTACGAGCAGTACTTC. Residues: CASSLGGGGSYEQYF. This chain links TRBV7-2 with TRBJ2-7; possibly TRBD2 for D (7 bases). This CDR3 region has 15 residues. Germline lookup yields CDR1 SGHTA and CDR2 FQGNSA. V shed 1 base and J shed 0 bases, with 10 bases lying between them.

The gene calls are TRBV11-3 and TRBJ1-1; D is perhaps TRBD1 (5 bases). Trimming shortened V by 6 bases and J by 4 bases, and 9 bases separated the two germline ends. The CDR3 has 12 amino acids. The germline gives CDR1 SGHNT, CDR2 YENEEA. The CDR3 nucleotides are TGTGCCAGCAGAGGGGCAGGCACTGAAGCTTTCTTT. Its protein product is CASRGAGTEAFF.

V gene TRBV6-1 combines with J gene TRBJ2-1; TRBD2 agrees at 7 bases. J was trimmed by 3 bases and V by 1 base; bases with no gene match: 6. The CDR3 is made up of 16 amino acids. CDR1 and CDR2 from the germline V gene are MNHNS and SASEGT. The CDR3 region has the DNA TGTGCCAGCAGTGAAGGTTGGGCGGGGGACTACAATGAGCAGTTCTTC. Encoded protein: CASSEGWAGDYNEQFF.

In its sample, this clonotype was seen a few times. The rearrangement links TRBV2 to TRBJ2-3; TRBD2 aligns across 7 bases. After removal of 4 bases from V and 4 bases from J, the junction contained 5 bases not matched to a gene. This CDR3 is built from 14 residues. Germline values: CDR1 SNHLY, CDR2 FYNNEI. The CDR3 reads CASSGRESSDTQYF. The CDR3 nucleotides are TGTGCCAGCAGTGGGCGGGAGTCATCAGATACGCAGTATTTT.

This clonotype was found many times. The chain employs TRBV9 and TRBJ2-1, with TRBD2 matching over 10 bases. From germline, CDR1 is SGDLS and CDR2 YYNGEE. The CDR3 spans 17 residues. J lost 2 bases, V lost 0 bases, and 5 bases had no gene match. CDR3 region: CASSVGVAGGPYNEQFF. The CDR3 DNA sequence: TGTGCCAGCAGCGTAGGAGTAGCGGGAGGCCCCTACAATGAGCAGTTCTTC.

A few counts support this clonotype. The rearrangement uses TRBV7-9 and TRBJ2-3; 9 bases match TRBD2. This CDR3 has 15 amino acids. CDR1 and CDR2 from the germline V gene are SEHNR and FQNEAQ (reference sequence). The trim removed 3 bases at V and 3 bases at J, leaving 4 bases unmatched. The CDR3 loop reads CASSLASGTTDTQYF. CDR3 nucleotides: TGTGCCAGCAGCTTGGCTAGCGGGACAACAGATACGCAGTATTTT.

This clonotype is judged medium-sized. The V call is TRBV30, the J call TRBJ2-3; the D is unclear. This CDR3 region has 15 residues. V lost 0 bases and J lost 4, with 14 bases in between. Germline V CDR1 and CDR2: GTSNPN, SVGIG (reference sequence). As DNA, the CDR3 is TGTGCCTGGAGTGTACGAGTTACCCTCGCAGATACGCAGTATTTT. Its protein product is CAWSVRVTLADTQYF.

The chain recombines TRBV7-6 with TRBJ2-7, with 9 bases aligning to TRBD2. In germline, CDR1 is SGHVS, CDR2 FNYEAQ. V was pared by 3 bases and J by 3 bases, with 6 bases of the junction left unmatched. This CDR3 comprises 15 residues. The CDR3 coding sequence is TGTGCCAGCAGCTTGCAGCCTAGCGGGATCTACGAGCAGTACTTC. It translates to CASSLQPSGIYEQYF. Using reference TRBV7-6 and TRBJ2-7 for the parts outside the CDR3, the full variable domain is GAGVSQSPRYKVTKRGQDVALRCDPISGHVSLYWYRQALGQGPEFLTYFNYEAQQDKSGLPNDRFSAERPEGSISTLTIQRTEQRDSAMYRCASSLQPSGIYEQYFGPGTRLTVT.

This chain links TRBV27 with TRBJ2-1; D gene uncertain. V lost 2 bases and J lost 3, with 11 bases in between. There are 15 residues in the CDR3. Germline CDR1 MNHEY, CDR2 SMNVEV (reference sequence). CDR3 bases: TGTGCCAGCAGTTTAATGCGTGGTTACTACAATGAGCAGTTCTTC. Encoded protein: CASSLMRGYYNEQFF.

The chain links TRBV29-1 to TRBJ1-1; no reliable D call. V was clipped by 3 bases and J by 5 bases, with 7 bases between them. CDR3 length: 11 amino acids. CDR1 and CDR2 from the germline V gene are SQVTM and ANQGSEA. The CDR3 region has the DNA TGCAGCGTTGAGGCTGTTACTGAAGCTTTCTTT. Encoded protein: CSVEAVTEAFF.

This clonotype occurred a few times. V and J are TRBV6-6 and TRBJ2-1; tentative D call: TRBD2 (5 bases). The germline V gene has CDR1 MNHNY and CDR2 SVGAGI (reference sequence). CDR3 length: 14 amino acids. Trimming left V 8 bases short and J 7 bases short, with 18 bases between. Here the CDR3 reads CASGVFAGGNEQFF. CDR3 nucleotide sequence: TGTGCCAGCGGAGTCTTTGCCGGCGGGAATGAGCAGTTCTTC.

This clonotype showed up many times. V usage is TRBV6-1 and J usage is TRBJ1-4, with D possibly matching TRBD1 (5 bases). CDR3 length equals 15 residues. CDR1 is MNHNS, CDR2 SASEGT, per germline. V dropped 5 bases and J dropped 6 bases, with 16 bases sitting between them. The CDR3 here is CASSPGVGLYEKLFF. CDR3 bases: TGTGCCAGCAGTCCCGGCGTGGGGCTTTATGAAAAACTGTTTTTT.

This clonotype showed up many times. The CDR3 region has the DNA TGTGCCAGCAGTTTCAGGGGTCCGGGGGAGACCCAGTACTTC. It encodes CASSFRGPGETQYF. J is TRBJ2-5 and V is TRBV27; TRBD1 might be the D (6 bases). V lost 3 bases and J 5 bases, leaving 13 bases between the germline ends. The CDR3 contains 14 residues. Germline V gene sequence: CDR1 MNHEY, CDR2 SMNVEV (reference sequence).

For this clonotype: One base away lies a much larger clone, so this may be a sequencing read error. Lacking the conserved final phenylalanine or tryptophan, this CDR3 likely reflects a read error. The chain couples TRBV28 to TRBJ1-4; a possible D gene is TRBD1 (5 bases). The germline CDR1 and CDR2 sequences are MDHEN and SYDVKM. The CDR3 consists of 14 residues. The ends were cut back, 8 bases at V and 5 bases at J, with 15 bases in the middle. Here the CDR3 DNA reads TGTGCCAGCCTCCCTCCGGGGGTCAATGAAAAACTGTTTTCT. It encodes CASLPPGVNEKLFS.

This clonotype showed up just a few times. This CDR3 reads CASNIPGQGTNEQFF. The DNA of the CDR3 is TGTGCCAGCAATATACCGGGACAGGGAACCAATGAGCAGTTCTTC. The rearrangement uses TRBV6-1 and TRBJ2-1; 9 positions match TRBD1. The CDR3 consists of 15 residues. The germline V gene has CDR1 MNHNS and CDR2 SASEGT. J gave up 6 bases and V 7 bases, and 10 bases lay outside the gene matches.

This clonotype was detected ten times or more. V is TRBV7-3 and J is TRBJ2-4; tentatively, D is TRBD1 (6 bases). Germline loops: CDR1 SGHTA, CDR2 FQGTGA. This CDR3 has 14 amino acids. The germline V and J ends were trimmed by 4 bases and 9 bases, with 16 bases remaining between them. CDR3 protein: CASSSGNRGSIQYF. CDR3 in DNA: TGTGCCAGCAGCTCCGGGAATAGGGGGAGCATTCAGTACTTC. Based on the CDR3 plus reference TRBV7-3 and TRBJ2-4, the full variable domain is GAGVSQTPSNKVTEKGKYVELRCDPISGHTALYWYRQSLGQGPEFLIYFQGTGAADDSGLPNDRFFAVRPEGSVSTLKIQRTERGDSAVYLCASSSGNRGSIQYFGAGTRLSVL.

The sample holds a few counts of this clonotype. The J gene is TRBJ2-5, the V gene TRBV15; a possible D gene is TRBD2 (6 bases). Trimming removed 6 bases at V and 1 base at J, with 9 bases between. Germline CDR1 and CDR2: LNHNV and YYDKDF (reference sequence). The CDR3 totals 13 residues. This chain's CDR3 is CATSSGGQETQYF. For the CDR3, the DNA is TGTGCCACCAGTTCCGGGGGCCAAGAGACCCAGTACTTC.

This clonotype was counted only a few times. The chain employs TRBV2 and TRBJ2-3, with a weak D call TRBD2 (7 bases). V was cut by 4 bases and J by 3 bases, with 14 bases left in between. Germline V CDR1 and CDR2: SNHLY, FYNNEI. The CDR3 is 15 residues long. The DNA for the CDR3 is TGTGCCAGCAGTGGGCGAGAGGGGGGGACAGATACGCAGTATTTT. Protein: CASSGREGGTDTQYF.

The chain carries TRBV18 and TRBJ2-7; possible D gene TRBD1, 6 bases. CDR3 size: 12 residues. CDR1 is KGHSH and CDR2 is LQKENI in the germline V gene. Deletions cut 6 bases from V and 12 bases from J, with 18 bases between. The CDR3 reads CASSPSLDRWYF. CDR3 nucleotides: TGTGCCAGCTCCCCCTCCTTGGACAGATGGTACTTC.

This clonotype occurred a few times. The CDR3 protein is CASSPPSSETQYF. The CDR3 nucleotides read TGTGCCAGCTCACCACCGAGCTCAGAGACCCAGTACTTC. This chain connects TRBV18 to TRBJ2-5; no firm D call. Germline V gene sequence: CDR1 KGHSH, CDR2 LQKENI. The V and J ends lost 0 bases and 4 bases respectively, with 6 bases between them. The CDR3 runs to 13 residues.

The V call is TRBV7-8, the J call TRBJ1-6; 8 bases line up with TRBD1. Per the germline V gene, CDR1 is SGHVS and CDR2 is FQNEAQ. Losses at the gene ends were 5 bases for V and 5 bases for J; bases not matched to a gene: 2. The CDR3 totals 14 residues. The CDR3 is CASSLTGDNSPLHF. Written as DNA, the CDR3 is TGTGCCAGCAGCCTGACAGGGGATAATTCACCCCTCCACTTT.